The 7 T cell receptor beta chains below all came from one sample that was sequenced in a study of graft-versus-host responses after intestinal transplantation (dated by TCRdb to about 2021). Library generation was performed with the immunoSEQ multiplex PCR assay. As stored in TCRdb, this immuneACCESS dataset retains in-frame rearrangements with V and J assigned. A fraction of the clones does not appear; measured against another copy, unresolved V genes explain less than half of the discrepancy, and the remainder lacks a known reason. The sample profile shows tens of thousands of clones; approximately 92% of them were found once. More than 4.5% of the sample is taken by the ten largest. Here the sequenced sample was PBMCs, taken roughly 860 days after a first intestinal transplant, on the day of a second. The receptors come from a human patient who received an intestinal transplant, so some T cells may come from the graft donor.

J is TRBJ1-5 and V is TRBV6-1; possible D gene TRBD1, 5 bases. Trimming pared 6 bases from V and 0 bases from J, leaving 12 bases between. CDR3 length equals 15 residues. Germline CDR1 reads MNHNS; CDR2 reads SASEGT. The CDR3 sequence: CASRQQEYSNQPQHF. The CDR3 nucleotides read TGTGCCAGCAGACAACAGGAGTATAGCAATCAGCCCCAGCATTTT.

This clone turned up a few times. V and J are TRBV6-4 and TRBJ2-2; 7 positions agree with TRBD1. The V segment lost 3 bases and the J segment 3 bases; nucleotides outside the gene matches: 1. CDR3 length: 14 amino acids. Germline V gene lookup returns CDR1 MRHNA and CDR2 SNTAGT. The CDR3 DNA follows: TGTGCCAGCAGTGAAGGACAGGACACCGGGGAGCTGTTTTTT. The encoded protein is CASSEGQDTGELFF.

This chain joins TRBV27 and TRBJ2-5; TRBD1 matches at 7 bases. Near its end, the DNA agrees better with TRBJ2-7, so the J call may be wrong. Germline V gene sequence: CDR1 MNHEY, CDR2 SMNVEV (reference sequence). The CDR3 consists of 16 residues. The DNA of the CDR3 is TGTGCCAGCAGTCCCGCCCCCGGGACAGTTTCCTACGAGCAGTACTTC. Translating it yields CASSPAPGTVSYEQYF.

This chain links TRBV6-4 with TRBJ1-4; TRBD1 aligns across 7 bases. CDR1 is MRHNA, CDR2 SNTAGT, per germline. Trimming removed 3 bases from V and 5 bases from J; junction bases left unmatched: 12. This CDR3 spans 17 amino acids. DNA for the CDR3: TGTGCCAGCAGTGATAAATTGAGAGACAGGGAAAATGAAAAACTGTTTTTT. It yields the protein CASSDKLRDRENEKLFF.

V and J are TRBV19 and TRBJ2-1; 12 bases line up with TRBD2. This CDR3 is 16 amino acids long. After removal of 0 bases from V and 4 bases from J, the junction contained 1 base not matched to a gene. Germline-derived CDR1 and CDR2 are LNHDA and SQIVND (reference sequence). This CDR3 reads CASSIDTSGGYNEQFF. The CDR3 DNA reads as TGTGCCAGTAGTATAGATACTAGCGGGGGGTACAATGAGCAGTTCTTC. The full variable domain, in which reference TRBV19 and TRBJ2-1 provide the parts outside the CDR3, is DGGITQSPKYLFRKEGQNVTLSCEQNLNHDAMYWYRQDPGQGLRLIYYSQIVNDFQKGDIAEGYSVSREKKESFPLTVTSAQKNPTAFYLCASSIDTSGGYNEQFFGPGTRLTVL.

This rearrangement joins TRBV6-5 to TRBJ1-4; 9 bases fit TRBD1. V shed 6 bases and J 8 bases; nucleotides not matched to a gene: 10. CDR3 size: 15 residues. Germline assignment: CDR1 MNHEY and CDR2 SVGAGI. The CDR3, as DNA: TGTGCCAGCAGCTCGGGGACAGGGTACGAGGAAAAACTGTTTTTT. Translating it yields CASSSGTGYEEKLFF.

DNA of the CDR3: TGCAGCGTTGGGGGGGGCTACGAGCAGTACTTC. Translation gives CSVGGGYEQYF. The chain carries TRBV29-1 and TRBJ2-5, with 7 bases that match TRBD2. The J call could be wrong; TRBJ2-7 is a better fit for the DNA end. Germline CDR1 reads SQVTM; CDR2 reads ANQGSEA. This CDR3 has 11 amino acids.